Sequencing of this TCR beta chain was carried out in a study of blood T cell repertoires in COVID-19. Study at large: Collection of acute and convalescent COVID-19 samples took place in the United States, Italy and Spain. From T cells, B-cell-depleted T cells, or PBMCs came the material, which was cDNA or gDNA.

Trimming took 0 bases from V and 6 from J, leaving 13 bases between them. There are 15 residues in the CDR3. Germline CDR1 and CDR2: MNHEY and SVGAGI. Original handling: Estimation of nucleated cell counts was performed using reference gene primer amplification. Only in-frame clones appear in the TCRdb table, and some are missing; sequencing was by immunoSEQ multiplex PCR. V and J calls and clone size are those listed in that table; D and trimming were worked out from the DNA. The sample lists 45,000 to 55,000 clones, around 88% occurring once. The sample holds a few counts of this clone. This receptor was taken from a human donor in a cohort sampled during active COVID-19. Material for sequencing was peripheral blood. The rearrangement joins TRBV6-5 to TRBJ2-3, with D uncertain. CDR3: CASSYSFTSPDTQYF. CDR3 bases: TGTGCCAGCAGTTACTCGTTTACAAGTCCGGATACGCAGTATTTT.